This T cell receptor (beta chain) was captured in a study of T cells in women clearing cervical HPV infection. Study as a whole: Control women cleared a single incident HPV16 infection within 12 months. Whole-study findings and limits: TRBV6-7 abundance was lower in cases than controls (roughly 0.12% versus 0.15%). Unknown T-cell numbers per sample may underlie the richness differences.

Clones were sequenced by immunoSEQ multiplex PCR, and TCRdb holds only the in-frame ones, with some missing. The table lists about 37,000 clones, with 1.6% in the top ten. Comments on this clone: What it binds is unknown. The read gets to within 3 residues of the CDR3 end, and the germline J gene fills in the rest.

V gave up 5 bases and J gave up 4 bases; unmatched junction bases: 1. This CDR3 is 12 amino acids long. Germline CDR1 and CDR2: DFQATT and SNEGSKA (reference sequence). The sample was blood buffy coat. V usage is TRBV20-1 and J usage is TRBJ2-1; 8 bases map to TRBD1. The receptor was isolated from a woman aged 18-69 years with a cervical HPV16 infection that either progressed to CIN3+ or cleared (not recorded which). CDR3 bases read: TGCAGTGCTTACAGGGGGTACAATGAG. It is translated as CSAYRGYNE. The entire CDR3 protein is CSAYRGYNEQFF.